This TCR beta chain was profiled in a study of blood T cell repertoires in COVID-19. Study-wide context: The origin of the acute and convalescent COVID-19 samples was the United States, Italy and Spain. PBMCs, B-cell-depleted T cells, or T cells provided the cDNA or gDNA that made up the material.

Original processing methods: From reference gene primer amplification, estimates of nucleated cell counts were derived. The data were produced by immunoSEQ multiplex PCR, yet TCRdb's version contains in-frame clones alone and is incomplete. The V and J calls and clone size were taken over from that table, and D and trimming were inferred from the DNA. The table lists over 250,000 clones, roughly 88% of them singletons. Per germline, CDR1 SEHNR and CDR2 FQNEAQ (reference sequence). CDR3 length: 15 residues. V lost 2 bases, J lost 4 bases, and 5 bases stayed unmatched. The chain has TRBV7-9 and TRBJ1-2, with 9 bases aligning to TRBD1. Sequenced material: peripheral blood. This clonotype was sampled from a woman between 70 and 85 years old with acute or convalescent COVID-19. CDR3 protein: CASSLRQGERYGYTF. Written as DNA, the CDR3 is TGTGCCAGCAGCTTACGACAGGGGGAACGCTATGGCTACACCTTC.